These 5 T cell receptor beta chains were all obtained from the same sample, sequenced in a study of patients and donors after allogeneic stem cell transplantation (dated by TCRdb to the early 2020s). Library preparation used RT-PCR. For sequencing, a NextSeq 550 was employed. Through fastp at Q25 and MiXCR, TCRdb rebuilt clones from the public reads, retaining in-frame beta chains. Entries are consolidated by CDR3 protein sequence, retaining the most common genes and DNA. The sample has 150,000 to 200,000 distinct CDR3 sequences on record, roughly 31% of them singletons. The ten largest clones represent approximately 3% of the sample. Sequencing was done on a sample of blood, either unsorted or a sorted T cell fraction (not recorded which). The receptors stem from a human donor who was either an allogeneic HSCT recipient or a stem cell or donor lymphocyte infusion donor (not recorded which). It is not recorded whose cells these are; they may come from a transplant donor.

V and J are TRBV25-1 and TRBJ2-3; no clear D. Germline lookup yields CDR1 MGHDK and CDR2 SYGVNS. V was trimmed by 5 bases and J by 2 bases, leaving 11 bases between them. This CDR3 spans 14 amino acids. CDR3 in DNA: TGTGCCAGCAGTAGGCTAGAACCCACAGATACGCAGTATTTT. This gives the protein CASSRLEPTDTQYF.

The gene calls are TRBV2 and TRBJ2-3, with 9 bases lining up with TRBD2. Germline V lookup: CDR1 SNHLY, CDR2 FYNNEI. This CDR3 is built from 14 residues. Unmatched junction bases numbered 6, after V lost 9 bases and J lost 2 bases. The CDR3 DNA follows: TGTGCCAGTATTCTAGCGGGGATCACAGATACGCAGTATTTT. The encoded protein is CASILAGITDTQYF.

This clonotype was seen only a few times. V usage is TRBV20-1 and J usage is TRBJ1-5; 8 nucleotides match TRBD1. Germline assignment: CDR1 DFQATT and CDR2 SNEGSKA (reference sequence). The CDR3 has 14 residues. V was clipped by 6 bases and J by 7 bases; unmatched bases: 11. The CDR3 here is CSATTPGGEQPQHF. CDR3 bases: TGCAGTGCAACCACCCCAGGGGGCGAGCAGCCCCAGCATTTT.

This clonotype was picked up a small number of times. The chain carries TRBV29-1 and TRBJ2-4, with 7 bases lining up with TRBD1. This CDR3 has 12 residues. The germline V gene encodes CDR1 SQVTM and CDR2 ANQGSEA. V lost 6 bases, J lost 1 base, and 0 bases stayed unmatched. The CDR3 sequence is CSVTGAKNIQYF. CDR3 DNA sequence: TGCAGCGTGACAGGGGCCAAAAACATTCAGTACTTC.

This chain connects TRBV7-2 to TRBJ1-3; D remains ambiguous. From germline, CDR1 is SGHTA and CDR2 FQGNSA. The CDR3 is 12 amino acids. Trimming pared 2 bases from V and 5 bases from J, leaving 4 bases between. The CDR3 reads CASSLQRNTIYF. The CDR3 nucleotides read TGTGCCAGCAGCTTACAGAGAAACACCATATATTTT.